Each of the 9 T cell receptor beta chains below was sequenced from the same sample in a study of blood T cells in healthy people across ages. A J-beta primer mix and a sample-barcoded 5' primer were used in a second PCR of about 7 to 12 cycles. TCRdb redid the calling of the 5' RACE reads with MiXCR, one entry per CDR3 protein. The table has around 500,000 distinct CDR3 sequences, approximately 26% seen once. This sample also belongs to another study, concerning T cells of mothers and their children.

The sequencing input was blood. These receptors were obtained from a boy between 2 and 10 years old in good health.

The chain recombines TRBV6-5 with TRBJ1-2; TRBD1 agrees at 10 bases. CDR1 is MNHEY, CDR2 SVGAGI, per germline. The CDR3 is 13 residues long. Trimming cost V 5 bases and J 6 bases; bases outside gene matches: 3. The CDR3, as DNA: TGTGCCAGCAGTACGGACAGGGGGAATGGCTACACCTTC. Translating gives CASSTDRGNGYTF.

V usage is TRBV4-1 and J usage is TRBJ1-5; tentatively, D is TRBD1 (6 bases). The CDR3 contains 16 residues. Germline assignment: CDR1 MGHRA and CDR2 YSYEKL. V was pared by 1 base and J by 4 bases, with 14 bases between. CDR3 protein: CASSQGFLRGNQPQHF. Here the CDR3 DNA reads TGCGCCAGCAGCCAAGGTTTTTTAAGGGGGAATCAGCCCCAGCATTTT.

In this sample, this clonotype turned up a few times. The chain carries TRBV5-1 and TRBJ1-1, with a weak D call TRBD1 (6 bases). The germline V gene encodes CDR1 SGHRS and CDR2 YFSETQ. CDR3 length: 15 amino acids. V dropped 0 bases and J dropped 6 bases, with 15 bases sitting between them. CDR3 nucleotides: TGCGCCAGCAGCTTGGCCTCGGGGGGCCGCCCTGAAGCTTTCTTT. It is translated as CASSLASGGRPEAFF.

The gene calls are TRBV10-3 and TRBJ1-1; 8 bases line up with TRBD1. The CDR3 has 16 amino acids. Germline CDR1 ENHRY, CDR2 SYGVKD. V gave up 7 bases and J gave up 0 bases; unmatched junction bases: 10. The CDR3 loop reads CAITKDRGVVNTEAFF. The CDR3, as DNA: TGTGCCATCACTAAAGACAGGGGAGTGGTGAACACTGAAGCTTTCTTT.

The chain is built from TRBV3-1 and TRBJ2-1, with 7 bases lining up with TRBD2. Trimming at V came to 2 bases and at J to 6 bases, leaving 10 bases not matched to a gene. Per the germline V gene, CDR1 is LGHDT and CDR2 is YNNKEL (reference sequence). The CDR3 runs to 16 residues. The CDR3 sequence: CASSQLSSGASNEQFF. The CDR3 DNA sequence: TGTGCCAGCAGCCAATTGTCAAGCGGGGCGTCCAATGAGCAGTTCTTC.

This sequence joins TRBV20-1 and TRBJ2-2; D gene unclear. The CDR3 is 13 amino acids. The V and J ends lost 1 base and 6 bases respectively, with 9 bases between them. Germline loops: CDR1 DFQATT, CDR2 SNEGSKA (reference sequence). The CDR3 region has the DNA TGCAGTGCTAGAGGGGAAGCTGCCGGGGAGCTGTTTTTT. It translates to CSARGEAAGELFF.

The CDR3 bases are TGCAGCGTTGAGGGTTCTGCTGAAGCTTTCTTT. This sequence encodes CSVEGSAEAFF. V and J are TRBV29-1 and TRBJ1-1; D ambiguous. V was trimmed by 3 bases and J by 6 bases, leaving 8 bases between them. The CDR3 is 11 amino acids. Germline values: CDR1 SQVTM, CDR2 ANQGSEA. The full variable domain, rest sourced from reference TRBV29-1 and TRBJ1-1, is SAVISQKPSRDICQRGTSLTIQCQVDSQVTMMFWYRQQPGQSLTLIATANQGSEATYESGFVIDKFPISRPNLTFSTLTVSNMSPEDSSIYLCSVEGSAEAFFGQGTRLTVV.

This clonotype was recorded a few times. The chain joins TRBV20-1 to TRBJ2-5; possibly TRBD2 for D (6 bases). Near its end, the DNA agrees better with TRBJ2-7, so the J call may be wrong. CDR1 is DFQATT, CDR2 SNEGSKA, per germline (reference sequence). This CDR3 spans 14 amino acids. The CDR3 DNA is TGCAGTACTCGTCTATGGGGGAGGCCCTACGAGCAGTACTTC. It translates to CSTRLWGRPYEQYF.

This clonotype was seen only a few times. This rearrangement joins TRBV5-4 to TRBJ1-6; 11 bases align to TRBD1. Looked up from germline, CDR1 is SGHNT and CDR2 is YYREEE (reference sequence). V dropped 2 bases and J dropped 10; count of bases not matched to a gene: 5. The CDR3 covers 15 residues. The CDR3 loop is CASSFMDRGQSPLHF. The CDR3 DNA follows: TGTGCCAGCAGCTTCATGGACAGGGGGCAATCACCCCTCCACTTT.